One and the same sample provided the 16 T cell receptor beta chains below, sequenced in a study of technical replicates of blood from several donors. Libraries were prepared by immunoSEQ multiplex PCR; TCRdb keeps only in-frame clonotypes and omits some of them. The table includes 75,000 to 100,000 clones, about 95% detected once. What was sequenced was T cells isolated from PBMCs. The receptors were gathered from a human donor in good health.

This clone was recorded once. The gene calls are TRBV7-9 and TRBJ2-4; tentative D call: TRBD1 (6 bases). This CDR3 region has 16 residues. V was pared by 0 bases and J by 7 bases, with 16 bases between. The germline V gene encodes CDR1 SEHNR and CDR2 FQNEAQ (reference sequence). The CDR3 DNA is TGTGCCAGCAGCTTAGCTGGCGGACAGCGGATGAACATTCAGTACTTC. It specifies CASSLAGGQRMNIQYF.

V usage is TRBV5-6 and J usage is TRBJ1-2; 10 bases match TRBD1. In germline, CDR1 is SGHDT, CDR2 YYEEEE. The trim removed 0 bases at V and 4 bases at J, leaving 3 bases unmatched. The CDR3 runs 15 residues. The CDR3 is CASSLVDRGVYGYTF. The CDR3 coding sequence is TGTGCCAGCAGCTTGGTGGACAGGGGGGTCTATGGCTACACCTTC.

This clone was recorded only once. CDR3 region: CASSLGPGGNTEAFF. CDR3 bases: TGTGCCAGCAGCTTAGGGCCAGGGGGGAACACTGAAGCTTTCTTT. The chain recombines TRBV11-3 with TRBJ1-1, with 7 bases aligning to TRBD1. The germline V gene encodes CDR1 SGHNT and CDR2 YENEEA. V shed 1 base and J 1 base; nucleotides not matched to a gene: 3. This CDR3 is 15 amino acids long.

V usage is TRBV7-2 and J usage is TRBJ2-5; D is undetermined. This CDR3 spans 13 amino acids. V was shortened by 1 base and J by 2 bases, with 5 bases between the two germline ends. The V gene's germline CDR1 is SGHTA and CDR2 FQGNSA. The CDR3 is CASSLGPQETQYF. The CDR3 bases are TGTGCCAGCAGCTTAGGGCCTCAAGAGACCCAGTACTTC.

The V gene is TRBV2, the J gene TRBJ1-3; 7 bases align to TRBD1. Germline lookup yields CDR1 SNHLY and CDR2 FYNNEI. After removal of 5 bases from V and 4 bases from J, the junction contained 2 bases not matched to a gene. The CDR3 is 13 residues long. In nucleotides, the CDR3 is TGTGCCAGCAGTCTGGACAGGGGAAACACCATATATTTT. Protein sequence: CASSLDRGNTIYF.

This sequence joins TRBV9 and TRBJ1-1; D perhaps matches TRBD1 (6 bases). The CDR3 runs 19 residues. CDR1 is SGDLS and CDR2 is YYNGEE in the germline V gene. V was pared by 3 bases and J by 0 bases, with 24 bases between. This CDR3 is CASSAGTGTRGTLNTEAFF. The CDR3 coding sequence is TGTGCCAGCAGCGCTGGAACCGGGACAAGGGGAACCTTGAACACTGAAGCTTTCTTT.

The CDR3 spells CASSWYRTYEQYF. The CDR3, as DNA: TGTGCCAGCAGCTGGTACAGGACCTACGAGCAGTACTTC. The V and J genes are TRBV11-3 and TRBJ2-7; maybe TRBD1 (5 bases). V shed 4 bases and J shed 2 bases, with 9 bases lying between them. CDR1 and CDR2 from the germline V gene are SGHNT and YENEEA. The CDR3 spans 13 residues.

This rearrangement joins TRBV11-2 to TRBJ2-7; 7 bases fit TRBD2. The CDR3 loop spans 19 amino acids. The V gene's germline CDR1 is SGHAT and CDR2 FQNNGV. The V segment lost 1 base and the J segment 0 bases; nucleotides outside the gene matches: 15. For the CDR3, the DNA is TGTGCCAGCAGCTTAGGTCGACGCTCCTATACGGGGGGCTCCTACGAGCAGTACTTC. Protein sequence: CASSLGRRSYTGGSYEQYF.

The gene calls are TRBV28 and TRBJ1-5, with 8 bases fitting TRBD1. The V segment lost 5 bases and the J segment 9 bases; nucleotides outside the gene matches: 12. The germline CDR1 and CDR2 sequences are MDHEN and SYDVKM. CDR3 length: 15 residues. The CDR3 loop is CASSPPGRGRWPQHF. CDR3 coding DNA: TGTGCCAGCAGTCCCCCGGGCAGGGGGCGATGGCCCCAGCATTTT. The full variable domain, rest sourced from reference TRBV28 and TRBJ1-5, is DVKVTQSSRYLVKRTGEKVFLECVQDMDHENMFWYRQDPGLGLRLIYFSYDVKMKEKGDIPEGYSVSREKKERFSLILESASTNQTSMYLCASSPPGRGRWPQHFGDGTRLSIL.

V usage is TRBV2 and J usage is TRBJ1-1; D might be TRBD1 (5 bases). Trimming shortened V by 7 bases and J by 1 base, and 13 bases separated the two germline ends. The CDR3 has 14 residues. Germline loops: CDR1 SNHLY, CDR2 FYNNEI. In DNA, the CDR3 is TGTGCCAGCAAATTGGACGGGGGGAACACTGAAGCTTTCTTT. This sequence encodes CASKLDGGNTEAFF.

The chain combines TRBV27 with TRBJ2-7; TRBD2 matches at 9 bases. Germline CDR1 MNHEY, CDR2 SMNVEV (reference sequence). There are 16 residues in the CDR3. With 2 bases clipped from V and 5 bases from J, the junction kept 10 bases outside the gene matches. DNA of the CDR3: TGTGCCAGCAGTTTAATCGGGGCGGGAGGGATGAACGAGCAGTACTTC. It is translated as CASSLIGAGGMNEQYF.

The chain has TRBV7-9 and TRBJ2-7; a weak D match, TRBD1 (6 bases). This CDR3 region has 14 residues. Trimming pared 5 bases from V and 4 bases from J, leaving 15 bases between. CDR1 is SEHNR and CDR2 is FQNEAQ in the germline V gene (reference sequence). The CDR3 loop reads CASSTNRELYEQYF. CDR3 DNA: TGTGCCAGCAGCACCAACAGGGAATTGTACGAGCAGTACTTC.

The rearrangement links TRBV28 to TRBJ1-1; D is undetermined. The germline V gene has CDR1 MDHEN and CDR2 SYDVKM. The CDR3 is made up of 11 amino acids. The V end was cut by 7 bases, the J end by 3 bases, with 6 bases between. DNA of the CDR3: TGTGCCAGCAAACTCTACACTGAAGCTTTCTTT. Translating gives CASKLYTEAFF.

The chain combines TRBV2 with TRBJ1-3; D is uncertain. This CDR3 spans 16 amino acids. CDR1 and CDR2 from the germline V gene are SNHLY and FYNNEI. V was trimmed by 8 bases and J by 0 bases, leaving 17 bases between them. Here the CDR3 reads CASSQDWVNSGNTIYF. The CDR3 region has the DNA TGTGCCAGCTCCCAAGACTGGGTCAACTCTGGAAACACCATATATTTT.

This clone has just a few counts. This chain uses TRBV9 with TRBJ1-1; D unresolved. Trimming left V 0 bases short and J 1 base short, with 7 bases between. Germline V gene lookup returns CDR1 SGDLS and CDR2 YYNGEE. The CDR3 is 14 residues long. In DNA form, the CDR3 reads TGTGCCAGCAGCGTAGAAAGAGGGAACACTGAAGCTTTCTTT. Its translation: CASSVERGNTEAFF.

This clone was found once. The rearrangement uses TRBV12-5 and TRBJ2-7, with TRBD1 matching over 7 bases. The ends lost 6 bases at V and 4 bases at J; junction bases unmatched: 6. The germline CDR1 and CDR2 sequences are LGHNT and FRNRAP. The length of the CDR3 is 13 residues. Written as DNA, the CDR3 is TGTGCTAGTGGCACCGGGACAGATTACGAGCAGTACTTC. Its translation is CASGTGTDYEQYF.